This T cell receptor (beta chain) appears in the sequencing data of a study of Tregs in tolerant kidney transplant recipients. Study results and caveats: No direct test of biological reproducibility was done here. Validation in larger populations is needed because few patients were studied.

Sequenced by immunoSEQ multiplex PCR; TCRdb stores in-frame clones only, minus some. The sample yields 40,000 to 50,000 clones, about 90% seen once. Deletions cut 6 bases from V and 5 bases from J, with 13 bases between. The CDR3 totals 12 residues. From germline, CDR1 is SQVTM and CDR2 ANQGSEA. Unstimulated regulatory T cells (CD4+CD25+CD127-), CD4+CD25- non-regulatory cells, CD4 and CD8 cells were FACS-sorted from thawed PBMCs. Regulatory T cells were sorted from thawed PBMCs rested overnight at 37°C with around 200 IU/ml IL-2. Turning to this clone: The antigen remains unidentified.

The receptor was isolated from a human donor in good health. Material: Tregs from blood. The rearrangement uses TRBV29-1 and TRBJ2-5, with D perhaps TRBD2 (5 bases). CDR3 sequence (DNA): TGCAGCGTCCTGCTAGCTAGGGAGACCCAGTACTTC. Translation gives CSVLLARETQYF. Based on the CDR3 plus reference TRBV29-1 and TRBJ2-5, the full variable domain is SAVISQKPSRDICQRGTSLTIQCQVDSQVTMMFWYRQQPGQSLTLIATANQGSEATYESGFVIDKFPISRPNLTFSTLTVSNMSPEDSSIYLCSVLLARETQYFGPGTRLLVL.